The next 23 T cell receptor beta chains were all read from a single sample in a study of Ad26.COV2.S vaccination and SARS-CoV-2 variants. Here immunoSEQ multiplex PCR was the method, and the copy in TCRdb shows in-frame clones only, minus some. In the table there are about 350,000 clones, just over 90% of which are singletons. Source: peripheral blood, taken after recovery from COVID-19. The receptors stem from a human donor who had recovered from COVID-19.

This clone has a single count. The V and J genes are TRBV19 and TRBJ2-1; no reliable D call. The length of the CDR3 is 16 residues. Trimming took 1 base from V and 0 from J, leaving 10 bases between them. Germline V CDR1 and CDR2: LNHDA, SQIVND (reference sequence). For the CDR3, the DNA is TGTGCCAGTAGTATAGGGCCACCACTCTCCTACAATGAGCAGTTCTTC. This translates into CASSIGPPLSYNEQFF.

In DNA form, the CDR3 reads TGCGCCAGCAGCTTGGGGACAGGCTACGAGCAGTACTTC. Its protein product is CASSLGTGYEQYF. This chain links TRBV5-1 with TRBJ2-7; 7 nucleotides match TRBD1. This CDR3 has 13 amino acids. J was trimmed by 3 bases and V by 0 bases; bases with no gene match: 0. From germline, CDR1 is SGHRS and CDR2 YFSETQ.

J is TRBJ1-2 and V is TRBV29-1; D remains ambiguous. The CDR3 is made up of 11 amino acids. Per germline, CDR1 SQVTM and CDR2 ANQGSEA. Trimming cost V 8 bases and J 4 bases, with 11 bases left between them. This CDR3 reads CSYRGGYGYTF. CDR3 in DNA: TGCAGCTACCGGGGAGGCTATGGCTACACCTTC.

The chain couples TRBV6-5 to TRBJ2-7, with TRBD2 matching 8 bases. V was clipped by 4 bases and J by 4 bases; unmatched bases: 12. Germline V gene data show CDR1 as MNHEY and CDR2 as SVGAGI. The CDR3 loop spans 16 amino acids. CDR3 coding DNA: TGTGCCAGCAGTTTCAACCCCGGGACTAGAAAGTACGAGCAGTACTTC. Its translation is CASSFNPGTRKYEQYF.

The chain recombines TRBV18 with TRBJ1-5, with a weak D call TRBD1 (5 bases). The length of the CDR3 is 14 residues. Trimming stripped 2 bases from V and 9 bases from J, with 14 bases between. Germline V gives CDR1 KGHSH, CDR2 LQKENI. CDR3 residues: CASSPTDSPRPQHF. The CDR3 DNA follows: TGTGCCAGCTCACCAACTGACAGCCCCAGGCCCCAGCATTTT.

The CDR3 reads CASSPGAFADEQYF. CDR3 DNA: TGTGCCAGCAGTCCCGGGGCTTTCGCCGACGAGCAGTACTTC. The chain recombines TRBV5-5 with TRBJ2-7; D possibly matches TRBD1 or TRBD2 (5 bases each). CDR1 is SGHKS, CDR2 YYEKEE, per germline (reference sequence). Trimming stripped 5 bases from V and 5 bases from J, with 17 bases between. This CDR3 region has 14 residues.

This clone was picked up a small number of times. J is TRBJ2-7 and V is TRBV11-2, with D maybe TRBD2 (6 bases). Germline-derived CDR1 and CDR2 are SGHAT and FQNNGV. The CDR3 contains 18 residues. Trimming shortened V by 2 bases and J by 4 bases, and 24 bases separated the two germline ends. This CDR3 reads CASSLRGSLQPPSYEQYF. The CDR3 nucleotides read TGTGCCAGCAGCTTACGGGGGAGTCTACAACCACCATCGTACGAGCAGTACTTC.

The V gene is TRBV7-2, the J gene TRBJ1-1, with D possibly being TRBD1 (5 bases). The germline CDR1 and CDR2 sequences are SGHTA and FQGNSA. The CDR3 covers 15 residues. V was pared by 5 bases and J by 2 bases, with 15 bases between. The CDR3 spells CASSRLRGGNTEAFF. The DNA of the CDR3 is TGTGCCAGCAGCCGCCTCCGTGGGGGAAACACTGAAGCTTTCTTT.

The table lists this clone with a count of one. The chain uses TRBV6-2 or TRBV6-3 and TRBJ2-7; D possibly corresponds to TRBD1 (6 bases). Looked up from germline, CDR1 is MNHEY and CDR2 is SVGEGT. The CDR3 totals 11 residues. Between the trimmed V and J ends, which lost 6 bases and 9 bases, there was a span of 12 bases. The chain's CDR3 is CASSTGRRQYF. The CDR3 DNA sequence: TGTGCCAGCAGCACAGGGCGCCGGCAGTACTTC.

The chain employs TRBV5-4 and TRBJ2-5; D assignment may be TRBD1 or TRBD2 (6 bases each). CDR1 and CDR2 (germline): SGHNT, YYREEE (reference sequence). CDR3 length: 14 residues. V lost 3 bases and J 2 bases, leaving 11 bases between the germline ends. The CDR3 protein is CASSWGDIQETQYF. The DNA for the CDR3 is TGTGCCAGCAGCTGGGGGGACATTCAAGAGACCCAGTACTTC.

This clone was seen more than once but under ten times. The genes are TRBV11-2 and TRBJ2-2; D gene ambiguous. V dropped 7 bases and J dropped 6 bases, with 9 bases sitting between them. CDR3 length equals 12 residues. Germline V gene lookup returns CDR1 SGHAT and CDR2 FQNNGV. CDR3 region: CASTTPPGELFF. The CDR3 nucleotides read TGTGCCAGCACCACCCCACCCGGGGAGCTGTTTTTT.

For this clone: The sample has other DNA sequences that encode this CDR3 too. The CDR3 DNA is TGTGCCAGCAGCTTAAGCACAGATACGCAGTATTTT. It encodes CASSLSTDTQYF. This chain joins TRBV5-6 and TRBJ2-3; D call uncertain. V was shortened by 2 bases and J by 0 bases, with 1 base between the two germline ends. The length of the CDR3 is 12 residues. CDR1 and CDR2 (germline): SGHDT, YYEEEE.

The rearrangement links TRBV24-1 to TRBJ1-1; no definite D call. Germline lookup yields CDR1 KGHDR and CDR2 SFDVKD. This CDR3 has 11 residues. V lost 3 bases and J 6 bases, leaving 4 bases between the germline ends. The CDR3 region has the DNA TGTGCCACCAGTGATGGCGCTGAAGCTTTCTTT. Its translation is CATSDGAEAFF.

The J gene is TRBJ2-7, the V gene TRBV4-1; 10 nucleotides line up with TRBD1. J lost 2 bases, V lost 0 bases, and 4 bases had no gene match. The CDR3 contains 16 residues. The germline V gene encodes CDR1 MGHRA and CDR2 YSYEKL. The CDR3 DNA sequence: TGCGCCAGCAGCCAAGACGGGACAGGGGTCCCCTACGAGCAGTACTTC. It specifies CASSQDGTGVPYEQYF.

The chain joins TRBV9 to TRBJ1-1; a possible D gene is TRBD1 (5 bases). The germline V gene has CDR1 SGDLS and CDR2 YYNGEE. CDR3 length: 14 amino acids. Trimming left V 3 bases short and J 1 base short, with 10 bases between. The CDR3 coding sequence is TGTGCCAGCAGCGGGGGGTACCCGAACACTGAAGCTTTCTTT. Translated, it gives CASSGGYPNTEAFF.

This clone occurred a few times. The rearrangement links TRBV5-1 to TRBJ1-1; D is perhaps TRBD1 (5 bases). The V end was cut by 0 bases, the J end by 0 bases, with 9 bases between. CDR1 and CDR2 from the germline V gene are SGHRS and YFSETQ. The CDR3 loop spans 15 amino acids. The CDR3 nucleotides read TGCGCCAGCAGCTTGGTTGAGGGACTGAACACTGAAGCTTTCTTT. Amino acid sequence: CASSLVEGLNTEAFF.

This clone has more than one count but fewer than ten. The V gene is TRBV7-8, the J gene TRBJ1-5; TRBD1 might be the D (5 bases). CDR3 length: 17 amino acids. Trimming removed 3 bases at V and 4 bases at J, with 19 bases between. Germline CDR1 is SGHVS and CDR2 is FQNEAQ. The CDR3 region is CASSLGVFRGMNQPQHF. The DNA for the CDR3 is TGTGCCAGCAGCTTGGGTGTGTTTCGGGGGATGAATCAGCCCCAGCATTTT.

The V gene is TRBV18, the J gene TRBJ2-7; 8 positions match TRBD1. The junction had 0 bases not matched to a gene; V was cut back by 1 base and J by 4 bases. The V gene's germline CDR1 is KGHSH and CDR2 LQKENI. The CDR3 contains 13 residues. Written as DNA, the CDR3 is TGTGCCAGCTCACCACGGGACAGGTACGAGCAGTACTTC. As protein: CASSPRDRYEQYF. The full variable domain, in which reference TRBV18 and TRBJ2-7 provide the parts outside the CDR3, is NAGVMQNPRHLVRRRGQEARLRCSPMKGHSHVYWYRQLPEEGLKFMVYLQKENIIDESGMPKERFSAEFPKEGPSILRIQQVVRGDSAAYFCASSPRDRYEQYFGPGTRLTVT.

The CDR3 DNA follows: TGTGCCAGCAGCGTAGAAGGGGGTCAGCCCCAGCATTTT. The encoded protein is CASSVEGGQPQHF. The chain is built from TRBV9 and TRBJ1-5; D is perhaps TRBD1 (6 bases). Germline V gene sequence: CDR1 SGDLS, CDR2 YYNGEE. Trimming shortened V by 0 bases and J by 6 bases, and 7 bases separated the two germline ends. This CDR3 spans 13 amino acids. The entire variable domain, with the rest obtained from reference TRBV9 and TRBJ1-5, is as follows: DSGVTQTPKHLITATGQRVTLRCSPRSGDLSVYWYQQSLDQGLQFLIQYYNGEERAKGNILERFSAQQFPDLHSELNLSSLELGDSALYFCASSVEGGQPQHFGDGTRLSIL.

J is TRBJ2-5 and V is TRBV10-2; 7 bases map to TRBD2. This CDR3 has 12 amino acids. The V gene's germline CDR1 is WSHSY and CDR2 SAAADI. After removal of 6 bases from V and 5 bases from J, the junction contained 3 bases not matched to a gene. The chain's CDR3 is CASSGGGETQYF. The DNA of the CDR3 is TGCGCCAGCAGCGGGGGAGGGGAGACCCAGTACTTC.

The gene calls are TRBV14 and TRBJ2-2; 10 bases agree with TRBD1. The germline V gene has CDR1 SGHDN and CDR2 FVKESK. J lost 3 bases, V lost 2 bases, and 6 bases had no gene match. CDR3 size: 17 residues. CDR3 loop: CASSQRPGQGHTGELFF. Here the CDR3 DNA reads TGTGCCAGCAGCCAAAGACCGGGACAGGGGCACACCGGGGAGCTGTTTTTT.

The rearrangement uses TRBV2 and TRBJ1-2, with D unclear. The V end was cut by 4 bases, the J end by 4 bases, with 7 bases between. CDR3 length equals 12 residues. Germline CDR1 reads SNHLY; CDR2 reads FYNNEI. CDR3 bases: TGTGCCAGCAGTGGGGAGGGCTATGGCTACACCTTC. Encoded protein: CASSGEGYGYTF.

The chain uses TRBV5-4 and TRBJ1-5, with unresolved D. Per germline, CDR1 SGHNT and CDR2 YYREEE (reference sequence). The CDR3 consists of 15 residues. The V end lost 4 bases, the J end lost 3 bases, and 14 bases lay between the germline ends. The CDR3 reads CASSRGPPDNQPQHF. The CDR3 nucleotides are TGTGCCAGCAGCCGTGGACCGCCCGACAATCAGCCCCAGCATTTT.